This is a list of T cell receptor beta chains from one sample in a study of blood T cell repertoires in COVID-19. Sequencing was performed with immunoSEQ multiplex PCR; in TCRdb, only in-frame clones are kept and a portion is missing. Here the sample spans roughly 190,000 clones, roughly 82% being singletons. The specimen was PBMCs or T cells enriched from blood (not recorded which). The receptors derive from a man in his forties or fifties who had recovered from COVID-19. Both conserved end residues are trimmed from each CDR3.

>TRBJ1-2|TRBV2
ASSEAEQGSGYT
>TRBJ2-1|TRBV4-2
ASSPRGVAWEQF
>TRBJ2-5|TRBV5-1
ASSLAGLAVETQY
>TRBJ1-4|TRBV28
ASHQQGRSEKLF
>TRBJ2-7|TRBV2
ASSGTSGVTWDEQY
>TRBJ2-1|TRBV11-3
ASSLGGGAPTNEQF
>TRBJ1-2|TRBV7-8
ASSLISRGLGYT
>TRBJ1-2|TRBV19
ASKFTGNYGYT
>TRBJ1-1|TRBV10-1
ASSESFSTEAF
>TRBJ1-4|TRBV7-2
ASSLGGTGNEKLF
>TRBJ2-1|TRBV5-1
ASSGTSLISSYNEQF
>TRBJ1-5|TRBV12-3/TRBV12-4
ASSDRGNQPQH
>TRBJ2-1|TRBV18
ASSGGLAGANEQF
>TRBJ2-2|TRBV11-3
ASRPGGTGELF
>TRBJ1-1|TRBV6-5
ASSLTGENTEAF
>TRBJ2-7|TRBV19
ASSTGQGSAYEQY
>TRBJ1-1|TRBV5-1
ASSHTGLDTEAF
>TRBJ1-2|TRBV3-1/TRBV3-2
ASSHGQAAALNYGYT
>TRBJ1-1|TRBV19
ASSSRGRKAF
>TRBJ1-2|TRBV19
ASSITGGSYGYT
>TRBJ1-2|TRBV19
ASMDRAYGYT
>TRBJ2-4|TRBV12-3/TRBV12-4
ASSLQVSQY
>TRBJ1-6|TRBV19
ASDVGLGNSPLH
>TRBJ1-5|TRBV7-3
ASSPPGVPQPQH
>TRBJ1-2|TRBV4-2
ASSQAGVDADYT
>TRBJ1-1|TRBV18
ASSRGRDTEAF
>TRBJ2-3|TRBV15
ATSPPSGRSDTQY
>TRBJ2-5|TRBV12-3/TRBV12-4
ASSSQGLETQY
>TRBJ1-5|TRBV27
ASRQGVYQPQH
>TRBJ2-1|TRBV6-7
ASSSSLTSGTKLNYNEQF
>TRBJ2-4|TRBV23-1
ASFVDIHLAKNIQY
>TRBJ2-5|TRBV6-5
ASSSRGGGRETQY
>TRBJ2-1|TRBV6-5
ASSLGRAQF